One sample yielded the 18 T cell receptor beta chains listed below, sequenced in a study of shared clonotypes between healthy human individuals. TCRdb keeps only in-frame clones here, not all; method: immunoSEQ multiplex PCR. The sample records about 2.3 million clones, 92% being singletons. Sequencing was carried out using naive CD4+ T cells from PBMCs. Subset described: CD45RA+ positively selected. The receptors derive from a young man in good health. Some clones in this sample may be carry-over from other donors' samples.

The rearrangement links TRBV4-3 to TRBJ2-3; 9 positions agree with TRBD2. J gave up 3 bases and V 0 bases, and 7 bases lay outside the gene matches. CDR1 and CDR2 from the germline V gene are LGHNA and YSLEER. There are 17 residues in the CDR3. CDR3 sequence (DNA): TGCGCCAGCAGCCAAGAGCTCAAGCTAGCGGGGACAGATACGCAGTATTTT. Protein: CASSQELKLAGTDTQYF.

The chain uses TRBV28 and TRBJ1-5; the D gene is possibly TRBD1 (6 bases). V dropped 6 bases and J dropped 1 base, with 13 bases sitting between them. This CDR3 comprises 15 residues. The germline V gene encodes CDR1 MDHEN and CDR2 SYDVKM. The CDR3 sequence: CASRSSGTSNQPQHF. Here the CDR3 DNA reads TGTGCCAGCAGGTCCAGCGGGACAAGCAATCAGCCCCAGCATTTT.

The chain uses TRBV9 and TRBJ2-1, with D possibly being TRBD1 (5 bases). This CDR3 has 16 residues. Trimming removed 0 bases at V and 2 bases at J, with 12 bases between. Germline values: CDR1 SGDLS, CDR2 YYNGEE. For the CDR3, the DNA is TGTGCCAGCAGCGTAGAAGGGGTAGTGACCTACAATGAGCAGTTCTTC. Translated, it gives CASSVEGVVTYNEQFF.

The gene calls are TRBV5-8 and TRBJ2-5; D unresolved. V lost 3 bases and J lost 7, with 13 bases in between. The CDR3 consists of 13 residues. Germline V gives CDR1 SGHTS, CDR2 YDEGEE. The CDR3 nucleotides read TGTGCCAGCAGCTCCCAAACCCTGGGGACCCAGTACTTC. Encoded protein: CASSSQTLGTQYF.

The CDR3 DNA follows: TGTGCCACCAGCAGAGATCTGGGGGGGAACTACGAGCAGTACTTC. It is translated as CATSRDLGGNYEQYF. This rearrangement joins TRBV15 to TRBJ2-7; TRBD2 agrees at 7 bases. The trim removed 0 bases at V and 3 bases at J, leaving 5 bases unmatched. CDR3 length equals 15 residues. Germline assignment: CDR1 LNHNV and CDR2 YYDKDF (reference sequence).

The gene calls are TRBV7-9 and TRBJ2-3, with D tentatively TRBD1 or TRBD2 (5 bases each). Trimming stripped 4 bases from V and 7 bases from J, with 21 bases between. The V gene's germline CDR1 is SEHNR and CDR2 FQNEAQ (reference sequence). The CDR3 runs to 16 residues. The CDR3 here is CASSSSGTYAGYTQYF. In nucleotides, the CDR3 is TGTGCCAGCAGCTCCTCCGGGACCTACGCCGGCTATACGCAGTATTTT.

J is TRBJ1-1 and V is TRBV2; TRBD1 agrees at 9 bases. CDR1 SNHLY and CDR2 FYNNEI come from the germline V gene. The CDR3 sequence is 14 residues long. Trimming removed 4 bases from V and 5 bases from J; junction bases left unmatched: 5. CDR3 protein: CASSGQGGRTEAFF. CDR3 in DNA: TGTGCCAGCAGTGGACAGGGGGGAAGGACTGAAGCTTTCTTT.

The rearrangement uses TRBV18 and TRBJ2-7; 8 positions match TRBD1. The trim removed 8 bases at V and 0 bases at J, leaving 6 bases unmatched. Germline CDR1 and CDR2: KGHSH and LQKENI. The CDR3 has 14 residues. The CDR3 is CASTLGTGSYEQYF. CDR3 nucleotide sequence: TGTGCCAGCACCCTCGGGACAGGCTCCTACGAGCAGTACTTC.

This rearrangement joins TRBV5-3 to TRBJ2-2, with 9 bases lining up with TRBD2. TRBV5-3 is filed as an ORF, its function uncertain. The J segment lost 5 bases and the V segment lost 4 bases, leaving 12 bases of the junction unmatched. The CDR3 is made up of 17 amino acids. Written as DNA, the CDR3 is TGTGCCAGAAGCGAGCCGAGGCGGGAGGGTAAGACCGGGGAGCTGTTTTTT. Translating gives CARSEPRREGKTGELFF.

V usage is TRBV27 and J usage is TRBJ1-3; TRBD1 matches at 9 bases. The CDR3 extends over 17 amino acids. Germline V gene sequence: CDR1 MNHEY, CDR2 SMNVEV (reference sequence). Germline trimming cut 5 bases from V and 2 bases from J; bases unmatched to any gene: 10. In nucleotides, the CDR3 is TGTGCCAGCAGTCCAGGGTGGGGACAGGGAGCTGGAAACACCATATATTTT. It translates to CASSPGWGQGAGNTIYF.

In DNA form, the CDR3 reads TGTGCCACCAGCAGAGATAAGCTGGGGGCCTACGAGCAGTACTTC. Amino acid sequence: CATSRDKLGAYEQYF. This chain links TRBV15 with TRBJ2-7, with D perhaps being TRBD1 or TRBD2 (5 bases each). Germline CDR1 reads LNHNV; CDR2 reads YYDKDF (reference sequence). V was clipped by 0 bases and J by 2 bases, with 11 bases between them. This CDR3 contains 15 residues.

The chain couples TRBV10-3 to TRBJ2-7; tentative D call: TRBD2 (5 bases). Trimming cost V 0 bases and J 3 bases, with 12 bases left between them. This CDR3 is 15 amino acids long. Germline assignment: CDR1 ENHRY and CDR2 SYGVKD. DNA of the CDR3: TGTGCCATCAGTGAGTCGAAGGTAGCGCTCTACGAGCAGTACTTC. The encoded protein is CAISESKVALYEQYF.

Turning to this clone: Distinct nucleotide sequences in the sample also encode this CDR3. This rearrangement joins TRBV28 to TRBJ1-1; 8 nucleotides agree with TRBD1. The junction had 2 bases not matched to a gene; V was cut back by 1 base and J by 4 bases. CDR1 is MDHEN, CDR2 SYDVKM, per germline. The CDR3 contains 14 residues. The CDR3 bases are TGTGCCAGCAGTTTATCACAGGGGGGCACTGAAGCTTTCTTT. It is translated as CASSLSQGGTEAFF.

This clone was counted a single time. The J gene is TRBJ2-7, the V gene TRBV18, with D perhaps matching TRBD2 (5 bases). The CDR3 is 13 amino acids. Germline CDR1 is KGHSH and CDR2 is LQKENI. V dropped 3 bases and J dropped 3 bases, with 9 bases sitting between them. CDR3 DNA sequence: TGTGCCAGCTCACCCGGACTGGTCTACGAGCAGTACTTC. Its translation is CASSPGLVYEQYF. The whole variable domain, remainder taken from reference TRBV18 and TRBJ2-7, is NAGVMQNPRHLVRRRGQEARLRCSPMKGHSHVYWYRQLPEEGLKFMVYLQKENIIDESGMPKERFSAEFPKEGPSILRIQQVVRGDSAAYFCASSPGLVYEQYFGPGTRLTVT.

This chain connects TRBV6-5 to TRBJ1-2; 8 bases match TRBD1. Germline values: CDR1 MNHEY, CDR2 SVGAGI. This CDR3 has 16 residues. J was trimmed by 2 bases and V by 2 bases; bases with no gene match: 7. This CDR3 is CASSYVYRGGNYGYTF. CDR3 nucleotides: TGTGCCAGCAGTTACGTATACAGGGGGGGGAACTATGGCTACACCTTC.

V and J are TRBV19 and TRBJ1-3; 7 bases match TRBD1. This CDR3 comprises 14 residues. Germline CDR1 reads LNHDA; CDR2 reads SQIVND (reference sequence). J was trimmed by 3 bases and V by 3 bases; bases with no gene match: 2. CDR3 bases: TGTGCCAGTAGTATTCCAGGGGGTGGAAACACCATATATTTT. Residues: CASSIPGGGNTIYF.

Notes on this clone: Other DNA variants within this sample encode the same CDR3. The chain couples TRBV5-1 to TRBJ2-7; possible D gene TRBD2, 6 bases. The V and J ends lost 4 bases and 1 base respectively, with 15 bases between them. This CDR3 is 15 amino acids long. CDR1 SGHRS and CDR2 YFSETQ come from the germline V gene. The CDR3 DNA reads TGCGCCAGCAGCCTCGGGGGTAGCTCATCCTACGAGCAGTACTTC. This translates into CASSLGGSSSYEQYF.

This clone appeared once. The CDR3: CASSSFTYEQYF. The CDR3 DNA reads as TGTGCCAGCAGTTCTTTTACCTACGAGCAGTACTTC. This chain joins TRBV28 and TRBJ2-7; D not certain. Germline CDR1 MDHEN, CDR2 SYDVKM. V lost 4 bases to trimming and J lost 2 bases, with 6 bases between them. This CDR3 has 12 amino acids.